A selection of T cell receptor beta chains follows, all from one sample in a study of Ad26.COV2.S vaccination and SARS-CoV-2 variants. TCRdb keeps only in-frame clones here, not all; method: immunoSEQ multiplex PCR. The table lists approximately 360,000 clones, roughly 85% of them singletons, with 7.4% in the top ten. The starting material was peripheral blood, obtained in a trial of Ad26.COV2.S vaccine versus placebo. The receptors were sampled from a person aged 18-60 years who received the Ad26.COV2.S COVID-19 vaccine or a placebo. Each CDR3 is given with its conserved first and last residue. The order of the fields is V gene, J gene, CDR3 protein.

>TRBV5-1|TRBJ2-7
CASSLGAPYEQYF
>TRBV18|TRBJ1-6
CASSPRADPGVSPLHF
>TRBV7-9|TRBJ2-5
CASSRGRGYQETQYF
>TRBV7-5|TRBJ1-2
CARSLEQPEGYTF
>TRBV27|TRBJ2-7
CASARDRTYEQYF
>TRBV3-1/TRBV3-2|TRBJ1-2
CASSHGQSNYGYTF
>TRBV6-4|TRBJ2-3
CASSDFSPSEADTQYF
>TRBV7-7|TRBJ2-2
CASSPLAGGPGELFF
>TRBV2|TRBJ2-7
CASSPTLYEQYF
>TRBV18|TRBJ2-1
CASSPSRDLPHEQFF
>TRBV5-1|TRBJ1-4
CASSLEGQGRGEKLFF
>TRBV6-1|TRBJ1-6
CASSEYWANSPLHF
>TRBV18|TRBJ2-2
CASSPRGSNTGELFF
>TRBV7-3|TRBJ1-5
CASSKTGKEPQHF
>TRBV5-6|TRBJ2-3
CASSLLGTNEASTDTQYF
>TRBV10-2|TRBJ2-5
CASSLRFPPLAIQETQYF
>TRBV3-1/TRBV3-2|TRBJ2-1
CASSPTLAGGPGNEQFF
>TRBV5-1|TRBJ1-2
CASSAGWGYDGYTF
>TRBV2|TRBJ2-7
CASSADFLGEQYF
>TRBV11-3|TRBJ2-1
CASSLGASGRHEQFF
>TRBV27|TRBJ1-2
CASSLDAGYGYTF
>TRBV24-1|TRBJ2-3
CATSDFKNRAGIEGNTQYF
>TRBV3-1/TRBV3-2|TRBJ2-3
CASSQSRFYTDTQYF
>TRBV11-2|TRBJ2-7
CASSLGTSGSYEQYF
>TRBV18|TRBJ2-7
CASSPPGRGIYEQYF
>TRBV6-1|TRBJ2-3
CASSEFSTDTQYF
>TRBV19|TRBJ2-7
CASSIAGTLGMYEQYF
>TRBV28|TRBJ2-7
CASSLTFSEQYF
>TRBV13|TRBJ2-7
CASSLLGQGAYEQYF
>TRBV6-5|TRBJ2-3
CASSSLTLDTQYF
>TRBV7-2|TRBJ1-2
CASSLYRGHPGYTF
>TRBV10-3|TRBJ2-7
CAISGAGTGAYEQYF
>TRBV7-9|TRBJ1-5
CASSPLLASNQPQHF
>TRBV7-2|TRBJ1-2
CASSLVSAGGNGYTF
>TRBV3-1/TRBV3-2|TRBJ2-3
CASSPGTGADTQYF
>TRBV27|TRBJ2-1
CASSPTGGTYNEQFF
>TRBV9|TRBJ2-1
CASSPQPTSNEQFF
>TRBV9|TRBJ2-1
CASSVRSFGNEQFF
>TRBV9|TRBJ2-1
CASSPTRLPYNEQFF
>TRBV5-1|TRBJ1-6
CASSLGSGVGSPLHF
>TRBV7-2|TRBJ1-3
CASRRISGNTIYF
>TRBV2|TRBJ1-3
CASRQGTSGNTIYF
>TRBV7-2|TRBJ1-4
CASSLAFGRINEKLFF
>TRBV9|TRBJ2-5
CASSVVEATTQYF
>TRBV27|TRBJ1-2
CASSWGIRYGYTF
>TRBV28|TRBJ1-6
CASSLSTGASPLHF